This T cell receptor (beta chain) was identified in a study of blood T cells in healthy people across ages. The authors ran a second PCR of about 6 to 11 cycles using a sample-barcoded 5' primer and a J-beta primer mix. TCRdb re-analysed the 5' RACE reads in MiXCR, keeping a single row per CDR3 protein. The sample yields 800,000 to 950,000 distinct CDR3 sequences, 29% seen once. The CDR3 contains 17 residues. Germline CDR1 reads MDHEN; CDR2 reads SYDVKM. The V gene lost 10 bases and the J gene lost 3 bases, with 27 bases spanning the gap. The sample was also reused in another study, on T cells of mothers and their children.

The TCR comes from a woman aged 40 to 55 in good health. Sequencing was done on a sample of blood. The chain employs TRBV28 and TRBJ1-2; D possibly corresponds to TRBD1 (5 bases). CDR3 region: CAILPPLGGTGHYGYTF. The CDR3 nucleotides read TGTGCCATCCTCCCACCTTTAGGAGGGACTGGGCACTATGGCTACACCTTC.